Listed below are T cell receptor beta chains from one sample, sequenced in a study of T cells after yellow fever vaccination. TCRdb reprocessed the 5' RACE reads with MiXCR, giving one entry per CDR3 protein. The profile shows about 68,000 distinct CDR3 sequences, approximately 7% of them singletons. Sequences were derived from CD8+ T cells sorted from PBMCs, sampled roughly 47 days after the first yellow fever vaccination. The receptors derive from a man aged 18 to 35 who received the YFV17D yellow fever vaccine. Both conserved end residues are trimmed from each CDR3. The order of the fields is J gene, V gene, CDR3 protein.

TRBJ2-7,TRBV5-4,ASSSSQGFYEQY
TRBJ1-5,TRBV19,ASTPPGLHSNQPQH
TRBJ1-5,TRBV7-9,ASSLEGASNQPQH
TRBJ2-2,TRBV7-9,ASSFDSRTGELF
TRBJ2-2,TRBV4-2,ASSQMGVAGGRGTGELF
TRBJ2-7,TRBV19,ASSLRTPYEQY
TRBJ2-5,TRBV12-3/TRBV12-4,ASSLPILVTGETQY
TRBJ1-1,TRBV5-6,ASSLVGVEAF
TRBJ2-1,TRBV27,ASIGFSGGLYNEQF
TRBJ2-2,TRBV4-1,ASSQDRGNTGELF
TRBJ2-1,TRBV5-1,ASSFRGINYNEQF
TRBJ2-6,TRBV20-1,SAKATGDGANVLT
TRBJ2-7,TRBV7-9,ASSSSGAAYEQY
TRBJ2-1,TRBV5-1,ASSLVANEQF
TRBJ2-1,TRBV27,ASSLSMQGWGEQF
TRBJ2-5,TRBV27,ASSYAGYQETQY
TRBJ2-5,TRBV3-1,ASSLWGGVQETQY
TRBJ1-1,TRBV20-1,SARDWTGQGAAEAF
TRBJ1-1,TRBV3-1,ASRGGAMNTEAF
TRBJ2-3,TRBV29-1,SVEDSGQVITDTQY
TRBJ2-2,TRBV24-1,ATSDPTVYGTGELF
TRBJ2-7,TRBV10-3,AISGAQGSLREQY
TRBJ2-3,TRBV4-1,ASSHGSGGTDTQY
TRBJ2-5,TRBV7-9,ASSLLGGGQETQY
TRBJ1-6,TRBV12-3/TRBV12-4,ASSLAFRFYNSPLH
TRBJ1-4,TRBV5-6,ASSLIDEKLF
TRBJ1-3,TRBV9,ASSVGLSSSSGNTIY
TRBJ2-7,TRBV5-6,ASSFETSGGWGEQY
TRBJ2-1,TRBV7-9,ASSLIWTGGLYNEQF
TRBJ2-3,TRBV7-2,ASSFRDGGADTQY
TRBJ1-2,TRBV6-6,ASSYSPDYAYT
TRBJ2-2,TRBV7-3,ASSFGGNTGELF
TRBJ1-1,TRBV5-5,ASSLGGDTEAF
TRBJ2-5,TRBV4-3,ASSQDFSVGETQY
TRBJ2-7,TRBV12-3/TRBV12-4,ASSLTVYEQY
TRBJ1-4,TRBV7-9,ASSLGAGDEKLF
TRBJ2-7,TRBV6-2/TRBV6-3,ASSYVHEQY
TRBJ1-2,TRBV5-6,ASSTGDYGYT
TRBJ1-3,TRBV10-2,ASRPRGLGNTIY
TRBJ2-7,TRBV7-2,ASSLELGRYEQY
TRBJ2-2,TRBV19,ASSMAGSTTGELF
TRBJ1-4,TRBV27,ASSLSAGFNEKLF
TRBJ1-1,TRBV10-3,AISAEVTYTEAF
TRBJ2-1,TRBV7-9,ASSLAGESYNEQF
TRBJ1-1,TRBV9,ASSVAGGVTEAF
TRBJ2-4,TRBV5-4,ASSLDLGRGNIQY
TRBJ2-7,TRBV6-5,ASSFRTDRTVEQY
TRBJ2-2,TRBV27,ASSWGTNTGELF
TRBJ2-5,TRBV12-3/TRBV12-4,ASTLLDRDGETQY
TRBJ2-1,TRBV20-1,SAREQRGRLGNEQF
TRBJ2-3,TRBV7-9,ASSTGGGAAAQY
TRBJ2-3,TRBV7-3,ASSLGLAGGIADTQY